This T cell receptor beta chain appears in the sequencing data of a study of OX40 agonist ivuxolimab in advanced cancers. Data came from immunoSEQ multiplex PCR; TCRdb stores just in-frame clones and leaves some out. The table lists tens of thousands of clones, roughly 91% of them singletons. Trimming took off 2 bases at V and 4 bases at J, with 15 bases between the two ends. Germline V CDR1 and CDR2: SNHLY, FYNNEI. This CDR3 comprises 15 residues. This clone was counted a single time. The rearrangement uses TRBV2 and TRBJ2-7; D gene ambiguous. The clonotype originates from an adult with an advanced solid tumor such as melanoma, head and neck, liver or kidney cancer. Material: CD4+ or CD8+ T cells sorted from blood, obtained in a trial of the OX40 agonist ivuxolimab. In DNA form, the CDR3 reads TGTGCCAGCAGTGAATTAAGAGGTTCTCCGTACGAGCAGTACTTC. This translates into CASSELRGSPYEQYF.